This T cell receptor (beta chain) was captured in a study of STAT5B mutations in CD4+ large granular lymphocyte leukemia. The study's findings and limits: Compared with healthy controls (2/35), patient top clones favored TRBV06 (8/27). CD4-sorted patient repertoires seemed more clonal than healthy CD4+ repertoires.

The CDR3 runs to 18 residues. Trimming took 4 bases from V and 4 from J; bases not matched to a gene: 12. Germline CDR1 and CDR2: SGHRS and YFSETQ. Remarks on this clone: Its antigen is undetermined.

Healthy controls were blood donor buffy coats. The repertoire was sequenced with immunoSEQ multiplex PCR; TCRdb's copy has only in-frame clones and lacks some. The sample holds about 30,000 clones, roughly 84% seen once. The chain joins TRBV5-1 to TRBJ2-7; 15 bases align to TRBD2. This clonotype was obtained from a human donor in good health. Sequencing was done on a sample of CD4+ T cells from blood buffy coats. Here the CDR3 reads CASSSSPGLAGGGYEQYF. The CDR3 DNA is TGCGCCAGCAGCAGCTCTCCGGGACTAGCGGGAGGCGGATACGAGCAGTACTTC.